This T cell receptor (beta chain) was recorded in a study of sequential checkpoint blockade in melanoma. Overall study context: Both treatment sequences were followed by maintenance nivolumab.

From germline, CDR1 is MGHRA and CDR2 YSYEKL. The CDR3 covers 16 residues. With 1 base removed from V and 3 bases from J, the gap between germline ends came to 16 bases. Treatment reported: randomized to nivolumab then ipilimumab (arm A) or the reverse (arm B). No patient had prior DNA-damaging chemotherapy. Sequencing used immunoSEQ multiplex PCR; TCRdb keeps in-frame clones, though not all of them. Of approximately 23,000 clones listed, around 75% are singletons. This specimen consisted of CD8+ T cells sorted from blood (inferred from file names), obtained from a patient given nivolumab and ipilimumab in sequence. The clonotype was recovered from a human donor with melanoma. The chain recombines TRBV4-1 with TRBJ2-7; D not certain. The CDR3: CASSQGFPNQLYEQYF. The CDR3 nucleotides read TGCGCCAGCAGCCAAGGTTTCCCAAACCAACTCTACGAGCAGTACTTC.